This TCR beta chain comes out of a study of control samples from healthy donors and cancer patients. TCRdb's copy holds only in-frame clones and misses some; the assay was immunoSEQ multiplex PCR. Of some 120,000 clones listed, 87% are singletons. This clone appeared a few times. Just one base apart from a much larger clone, this may be a read error. The sample carries other DNA sequences with the same CDR3. The sample comprised blood. The clonotype originates from a middle-aged man in good health.

As DNA, the CDR3 is TGTGCCAGCAGTTACCGAATCTATGGCTACACCTTC. It codes for CASSYRIYGYTF. V usage is TRBV12-3 or TRBV12-4 and J usage is TRBJ1-2, with D hard to call. V lost 4 bases and J 4 bases, leaving 7 bases between the germline ends. The CDR3 length is 12 residues.